These T cell receptor beta chains were read from a single sample in a study of blood T cell repertoires in COVID-19. Some clones are missing from TCRdb's copy, which holds only in-frame ones; the method was immunoSEQ multiplex PCR. This sample has 300,000 or so clones, with roughly nine tenths found just once. The sequencing input was PBMCs or T cells enriched from blood (not recorded which). The receptors were gathered from a woman between 25 and 40 years old who had recovered from COVID-19. Each CDR3 is given with its conserved first and last residue. Fields, in order: CDR3 DNA, CDR3 protein, D gene, clone size, V gene, J gene. The D gene is left open where the match is weak. Clone size is stated in some rows and not others, as once, few, many or a class when expanded.

CDR3 DNA: TGTGCCAGCAAAAGAACAGGTATGAACACTGAAGCTTTCTTT
CDR3 protein: CASKRTGMNTEAFF
D gene: NA
clone size: once
V gene: TRBV6-5
J gene: TRBJ1-1

CDR3 DNA: TGTGCCAGCAGCTTCAGCGTGAACACTGAAGCTTTCTTT
CDR3 protein: CASSFSVNTEAFF
D gene: NA
clone size: many
V gene: TRBV7-2
J gene: TRBJ1-1

CDR3 DNA: TGTGCCAGCAGCGTAGGACAGGAAGAGACCCAGTACTTC
CDR3 protein: CASSVGQEETQYF
D gene: NA
clone size: NA
V gene: TRBV9
J gene: TRBJ2-5

CDR3 DNA: TGTGCCAGCTCACCCCGGACAGGGGCCGGCACAGATACGCAGTATTTT
CDR3 protein: CASSPRTGAGTDTQYF
D gene: TRBD1
clone size: NA
V gene: TRBV18
J gene: TRBJ2-3

CDR3 DNA: TGCAGCGTGCGCGGGGCCTATGGCTACACCTTC
CDR3 protein: CSVRGAYGYTF
D gene: NA
clone size: NA
V gene: TRBV29-1
J gene: TRBJ1-2

CDR3 DNA: TGTGCCAGCAGCTTAGGAGGGAACACAGATACGCAGTATTTT
CDR3 protein: CASSLGGNTDTQYF
D gene: NA
clone size: NA
V gene: TRBV11-3
J gene: TRBJ2-3

CDR3 DNA: TGTGCCAGCAGTCCGGACAGTTGGGGTTCACCCCTCCACTTT
CDR3 protein: CASSPDSWGSPLHF
D gene: NA
clone size: NA
V gene: TRBV2
J gene: TRBJ1-6

CDR3 DNA: TGTGCCAGCAGCGGGCCCGGGACAGGGGCTGGAAACACCATATATTTT
CDR3 protein: CASSGPGTGAGNTIYF
D gene: TRBD1
clone size: NA
V gene: TRBV13
J gene: TRBJ1-3

CDR3 DNA: TGTGCCAGCAGGCTAGCGGGGGGGCCCCAAGAGACCCAGTACTTC
CDR3 protein: CASRLAGGPQETQYF
D gene: TRBD2
clone size: NA
V gene: TRBV2
J gene: TRBJ2-5

CDR3 DNA: TGCGCCAGCAGCCCAAACACCGAACCCTCGGAGACCCAGTACTTC
CDR3 protein: CASSPNTEPSETQYF
D gene: NA
clone size: NA
V gene: TRBV5-1
J gene: TRBJ2-5

CDR3 DNA: TGTGCCAGCAGTTTATGGCGGCAGGGCAGCAATCAGCCCCAGCATTTT
CDR3 protein: CASSLWRQGSNQPQHF
D gene: NA
clone size: NA
V gene: TRBV28
J gene: TRBJ1-5

CDR3 DNA: TGCGCCAGCAGCCAAGGTCGCGGGGGCCCCATTTCCTATGGCTACACCTTC
CDR3 protein: CASSQGRGGPISYGYTF
D gene: NA
clone size: NA
V gene: TRBV4-1
J gene: TRBJ1-2

CDR3 DNA: TGTGCCAGCTCACCCGGGAGCAATCAGCCCCAGCATTTT
CDR3 protein: CASSPGSNQPQHF
D gene: NA
clone size: NA
V gene: TRBV18
J gene: TRBJ1-5

CDR3 DNA: TGTGCCAGCAGCTTAGCCTCCTCTGGGGCCAACGTCCTGACTTTC
CDR3 protein: CASSLASSGANVLTF
D gene: NA
clone size: NA
V gene: TRBV13
J gene: TRBJ2-6

CDR3 DNA: TGTGCCAGCAGCCAAGGGCCCGGAAACACCATATATTTT
CDR3 protein: CASSQGPGNTIYF
D gene: NA
clone size: NA
V gene: TRBV3-1/TRBV3-2
J gene: TRBJ1-3